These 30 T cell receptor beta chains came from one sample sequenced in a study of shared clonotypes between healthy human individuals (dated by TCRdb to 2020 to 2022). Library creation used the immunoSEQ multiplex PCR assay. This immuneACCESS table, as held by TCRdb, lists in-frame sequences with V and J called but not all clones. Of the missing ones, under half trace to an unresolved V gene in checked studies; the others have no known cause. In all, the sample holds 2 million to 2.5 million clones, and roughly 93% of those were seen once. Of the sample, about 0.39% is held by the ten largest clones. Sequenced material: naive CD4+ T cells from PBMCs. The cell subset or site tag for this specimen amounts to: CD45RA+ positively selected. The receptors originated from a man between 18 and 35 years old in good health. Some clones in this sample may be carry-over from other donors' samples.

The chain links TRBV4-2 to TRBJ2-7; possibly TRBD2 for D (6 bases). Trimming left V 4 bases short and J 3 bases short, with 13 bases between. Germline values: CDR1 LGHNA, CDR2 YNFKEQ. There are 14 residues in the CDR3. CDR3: CASSRGTDNYEQYF. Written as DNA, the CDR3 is TGTGCCAGCAGCCGAGGGACTGACAACTACGAGCAGTACTTC.

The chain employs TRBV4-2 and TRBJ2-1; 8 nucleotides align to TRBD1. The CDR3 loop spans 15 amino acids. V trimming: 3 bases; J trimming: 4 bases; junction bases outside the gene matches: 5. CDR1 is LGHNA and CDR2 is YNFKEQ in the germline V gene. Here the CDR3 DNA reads TGTGCCAGCAGCCAGAGACAGGGGTCATACAATGAGCAGTTCTTC. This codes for CASSQRQGSYNEQFF.

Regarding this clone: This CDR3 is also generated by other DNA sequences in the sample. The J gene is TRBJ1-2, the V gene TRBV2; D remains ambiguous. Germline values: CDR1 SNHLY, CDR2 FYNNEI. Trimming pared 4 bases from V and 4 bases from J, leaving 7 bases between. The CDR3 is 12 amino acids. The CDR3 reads CASSGEGYGYTF. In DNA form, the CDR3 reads TGTGCCAGCAGTGGTGAAGGCTATGGCTACACCTTC.

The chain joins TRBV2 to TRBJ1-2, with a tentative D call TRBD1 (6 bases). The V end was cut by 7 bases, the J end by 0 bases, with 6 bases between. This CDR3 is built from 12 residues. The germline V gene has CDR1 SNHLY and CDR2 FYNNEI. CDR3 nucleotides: TGTGCCAGCACAGGGGCTAACTATGGCTACACCTTC. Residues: CASTGANYGYTF.

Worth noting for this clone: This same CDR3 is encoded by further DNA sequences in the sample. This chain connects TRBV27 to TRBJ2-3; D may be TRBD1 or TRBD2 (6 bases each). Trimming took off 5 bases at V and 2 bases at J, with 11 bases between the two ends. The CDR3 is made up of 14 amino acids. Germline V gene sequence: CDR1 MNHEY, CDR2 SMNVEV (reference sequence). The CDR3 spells CASSRGRFTDTQYF. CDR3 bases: TGTGCCAGCAGTCGGGGGCGGTTCACAGATACGCAGTATTTT.

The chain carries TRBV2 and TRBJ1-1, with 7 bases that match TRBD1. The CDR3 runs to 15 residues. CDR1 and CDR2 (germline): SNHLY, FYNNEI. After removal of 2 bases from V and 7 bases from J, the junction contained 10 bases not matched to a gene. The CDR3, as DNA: TGTGCCAGCAGTGAAAAGGGGGCAGCCTGGAGTGAAGCTTTCTTT. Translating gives CASSEKGAAWSEAFF.

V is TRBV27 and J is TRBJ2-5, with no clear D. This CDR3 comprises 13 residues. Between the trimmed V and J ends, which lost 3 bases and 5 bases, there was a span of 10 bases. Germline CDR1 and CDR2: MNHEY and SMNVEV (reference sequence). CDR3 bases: TGTGCCAGCAGTTTTGGACCCCGTGAGACCCAGTACTTC. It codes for CASSFGPRETQYF.

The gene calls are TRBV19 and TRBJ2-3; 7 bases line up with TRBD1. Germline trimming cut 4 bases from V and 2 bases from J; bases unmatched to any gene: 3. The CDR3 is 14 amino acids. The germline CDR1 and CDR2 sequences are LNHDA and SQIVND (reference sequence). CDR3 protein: CASSKQGHTDTQYF. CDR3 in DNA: TGTGCCAGTAGTAAACAGGGGCACACAGATACGCAGTATTTT.

In DNA, the CDR3 is TGTGCCAGCAGCTTACCGAGGACTAGTAGGCAGTACGAGCAGTACTTC. It specifies CASSLPRTSRQYEQYF. The rearrangement joins TRBV7-8 to TRBJ2-7; 7 nucleotides agree with TRBD2. The CDR3 totals 16 residues. Losses at the gene ends were 2 bases for V and 4 bases for J; bases not matched to a gene: 11. Germline V gives CDR1 SGHVS, CDR2 FQNEAQ.

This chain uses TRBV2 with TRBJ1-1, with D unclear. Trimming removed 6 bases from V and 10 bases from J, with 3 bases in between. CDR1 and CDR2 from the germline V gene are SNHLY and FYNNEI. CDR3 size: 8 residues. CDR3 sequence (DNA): TGTGCCAGCAGGGGAGCTTTCTTT. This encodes CASRGAFF.

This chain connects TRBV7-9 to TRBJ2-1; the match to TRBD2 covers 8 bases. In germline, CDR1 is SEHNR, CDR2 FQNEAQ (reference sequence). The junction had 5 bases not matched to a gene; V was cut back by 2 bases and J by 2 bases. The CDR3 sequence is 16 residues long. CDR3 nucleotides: TGTGCCAGCAGCTTAAGGCCGGGAGGGACCTACAATGAGCAGTTCTTC. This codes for CASSLRPGGTYNEQFF.

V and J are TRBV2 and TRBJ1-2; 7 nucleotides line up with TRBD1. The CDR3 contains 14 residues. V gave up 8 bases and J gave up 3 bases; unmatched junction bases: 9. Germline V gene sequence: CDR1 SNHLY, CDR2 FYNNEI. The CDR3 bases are TGTGCCAGCGACAGGGACCCAGGAGACTATGGCTACACCTTC. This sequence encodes CASDRDPGDYGYTF.

The CDR3 loop is CASSADGKGGEQYF. The CDR3 nucleotides are TGTGCCAGCAGTGCTGACGGGAAGGGAGGCGAGCAGTACTTC. The chain uses TRBV6-1 and TRBJ2-7; TRBD2 is a possible D gene (6 bases). Germline lookup yields CDR1 MNHNS and CDR2 SASEGT. V lost 4 bases, J lost 6 bases, and 16 bases lay in between. The CDR3 totals 14 residues.

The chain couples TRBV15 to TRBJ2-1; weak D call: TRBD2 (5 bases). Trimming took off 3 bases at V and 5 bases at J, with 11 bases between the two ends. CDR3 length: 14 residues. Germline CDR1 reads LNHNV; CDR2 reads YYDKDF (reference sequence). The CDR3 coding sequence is TGTGCCACCAGCAGGGACTTGGAGGACAATGAGCAGTTCTTC. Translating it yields CATSRDLEDNEQFF.

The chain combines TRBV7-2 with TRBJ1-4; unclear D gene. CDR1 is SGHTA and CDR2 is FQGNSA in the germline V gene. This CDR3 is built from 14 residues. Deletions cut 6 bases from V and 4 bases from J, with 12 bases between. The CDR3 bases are TGTGCCAGCAGTCCGGACGGCAATAATGAAAAACTGTTTTTT. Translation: CASSPDGNNEKLFF.

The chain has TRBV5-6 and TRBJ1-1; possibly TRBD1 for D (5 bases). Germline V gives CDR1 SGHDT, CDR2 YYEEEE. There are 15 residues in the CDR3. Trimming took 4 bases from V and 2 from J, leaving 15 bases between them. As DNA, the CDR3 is TGTGCCAGCAGCCCGGGACGGCGACTCAACACTGAAGCTTTCTTT. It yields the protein CASSPGRRLNTEAFF. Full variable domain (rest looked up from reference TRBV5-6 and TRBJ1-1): DAGVTQSPTHLIKTRGQQVTLRCSPKSGHDTVSWYQQALGQGPQFIFQYYEEEERQRGNFPDRFSGHQFPNYSSELNVNALLLGDSALYLCASSPGRRLNTEAFFGQGTRLTVV.

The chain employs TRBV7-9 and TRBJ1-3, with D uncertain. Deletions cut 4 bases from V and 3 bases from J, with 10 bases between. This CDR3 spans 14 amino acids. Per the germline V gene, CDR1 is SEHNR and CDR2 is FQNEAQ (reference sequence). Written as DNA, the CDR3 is TGTGCCAGCAGCTACTCGACGGGTGGAAACACCATATATTTT. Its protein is CASSYSTGGNTIYF.

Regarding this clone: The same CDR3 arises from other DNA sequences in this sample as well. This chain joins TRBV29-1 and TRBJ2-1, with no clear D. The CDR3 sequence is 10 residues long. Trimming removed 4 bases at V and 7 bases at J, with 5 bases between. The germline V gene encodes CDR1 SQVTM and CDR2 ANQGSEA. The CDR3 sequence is CSVVRNEQFF. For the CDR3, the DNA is TGCAGCGTTGTGCGTAATGAGCAGTTCTTC.

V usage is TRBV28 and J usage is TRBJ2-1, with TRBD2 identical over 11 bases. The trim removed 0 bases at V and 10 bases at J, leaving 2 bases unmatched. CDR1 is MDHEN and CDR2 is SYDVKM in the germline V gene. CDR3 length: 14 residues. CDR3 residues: CASSLWTSGTEQFF. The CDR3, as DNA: TGTGCCAGCAGTTTATGGACTAGCGGGACGGAGCAGTTCTTC.

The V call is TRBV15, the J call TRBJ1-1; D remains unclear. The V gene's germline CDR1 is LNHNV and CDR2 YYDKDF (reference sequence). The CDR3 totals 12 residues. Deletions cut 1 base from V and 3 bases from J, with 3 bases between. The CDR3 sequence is CATSRGHTEAFF. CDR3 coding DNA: TGTGCCACCAGCAGAGGGCACACTGAAGCTTTCTTT.

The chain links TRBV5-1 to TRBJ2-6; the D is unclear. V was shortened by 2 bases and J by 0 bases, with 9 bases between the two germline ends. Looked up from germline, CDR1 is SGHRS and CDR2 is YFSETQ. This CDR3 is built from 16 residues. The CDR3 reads CASSFEMTSGANVLTF. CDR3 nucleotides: TGCGCCAGCAGCTTTGAGATGACCTCTGGGGCCAACGTCCTGACTTTC.

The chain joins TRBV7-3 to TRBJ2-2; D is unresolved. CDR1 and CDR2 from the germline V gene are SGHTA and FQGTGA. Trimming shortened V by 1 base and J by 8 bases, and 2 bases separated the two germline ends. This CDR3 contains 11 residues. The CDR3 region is CASSLRGELFF. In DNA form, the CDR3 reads TGTGCCAGCAGCTTAAGAGGGGAGCTGTTTTTT.

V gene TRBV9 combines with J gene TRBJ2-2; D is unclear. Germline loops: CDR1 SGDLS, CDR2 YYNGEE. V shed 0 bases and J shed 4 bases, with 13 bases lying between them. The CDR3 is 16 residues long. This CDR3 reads CASSVALSLVTGELFF. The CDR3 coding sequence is TGTGCCAGCAGCGTAGCGCTAAGCTTGGTCACCGGGGAGCTGTTTTTT.

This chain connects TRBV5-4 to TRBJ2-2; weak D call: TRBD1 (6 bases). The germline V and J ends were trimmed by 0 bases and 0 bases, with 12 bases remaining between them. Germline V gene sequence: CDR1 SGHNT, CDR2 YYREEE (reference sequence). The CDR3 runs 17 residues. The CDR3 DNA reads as TGTGCCAGCAGCTTGGCCAAACAGGGAACGAACACCGGGGAGCTGTTTTTT. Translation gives CASSLAKQGTNTGELFF. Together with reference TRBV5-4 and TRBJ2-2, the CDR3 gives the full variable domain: ETGVTQSPTHLIKTRGQQVTLRCSSQSGHNTVSWYQQALGQGPQFIFQYYREEENGRGNFPPRFSGLQFPNYSSELNVNALELDDSALYLCASSLAKQGTNTGELFFGEGSRLTVL.

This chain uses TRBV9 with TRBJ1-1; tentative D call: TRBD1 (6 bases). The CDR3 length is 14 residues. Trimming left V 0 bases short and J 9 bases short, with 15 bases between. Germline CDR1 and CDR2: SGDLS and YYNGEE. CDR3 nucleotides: TGTGCCAGCAGCGTAGGTGGGGGGGCAGGGAAAGCTTTCTTT. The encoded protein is CASSVGGGAGKAFF.

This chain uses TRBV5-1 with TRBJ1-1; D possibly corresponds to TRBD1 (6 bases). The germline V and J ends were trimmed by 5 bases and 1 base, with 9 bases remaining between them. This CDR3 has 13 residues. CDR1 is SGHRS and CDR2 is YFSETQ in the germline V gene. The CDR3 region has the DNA TGCGCCAGCAGGACACAGGGGAACACTGAAGCTTTCTTT. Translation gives CASRTQGNTEAFF.

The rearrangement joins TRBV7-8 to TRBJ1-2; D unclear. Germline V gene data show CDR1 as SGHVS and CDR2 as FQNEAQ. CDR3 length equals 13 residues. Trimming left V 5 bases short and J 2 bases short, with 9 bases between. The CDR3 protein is CASSPRTNYGYTF. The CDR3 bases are TGTGCCAGCAGCCCCCGAACAAACTATGGCTACACCTTC.

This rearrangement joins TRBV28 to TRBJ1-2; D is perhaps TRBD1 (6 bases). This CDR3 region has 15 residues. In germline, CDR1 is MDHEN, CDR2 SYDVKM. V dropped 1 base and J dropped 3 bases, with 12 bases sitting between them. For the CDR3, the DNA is TGTGCCAGCAGTTTATCGGGGGCGAATTACTATGGCTACACCTTC. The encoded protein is CASSLSGANYYGYTF.

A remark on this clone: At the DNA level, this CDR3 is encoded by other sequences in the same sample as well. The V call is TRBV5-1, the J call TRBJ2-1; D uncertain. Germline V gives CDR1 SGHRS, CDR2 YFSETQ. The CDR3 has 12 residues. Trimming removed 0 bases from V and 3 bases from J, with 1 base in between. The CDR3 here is CASSLDYNEQFF. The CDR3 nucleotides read TGCGCCAGCAGCTTGGACTACAATGAGCAGTTCTTC.

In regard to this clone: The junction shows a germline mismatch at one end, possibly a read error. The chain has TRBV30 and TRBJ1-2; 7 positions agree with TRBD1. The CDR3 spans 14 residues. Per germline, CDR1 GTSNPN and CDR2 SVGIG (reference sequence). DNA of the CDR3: TGTGCCTGGAGTGAGAAGGGGGCGGCGGATGGCTGCACCTTC. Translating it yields CAWSEKGAADGCTF.